This is a list of T cell receptor beta chains from one sample in a study of blood T cell repertoires in COVID-19. Clones were sequenced by immunoSEQ multiplex PCR, and TCRdb holds only the in-frame ones, with some missing. The sample lists around 150,000 clones; 85% to 95% were seen once. Sequencing was done on a sample of peripheral blood. The source is a woman between 45 and 65 years old with acute or convalescent COVID-19. The CDR3 runs from the conserved cysteine through the conserved F or W. The D gene is left open where the match is weak. Rows may omit the clone size; those that give it use once, few, many or a size class.

clone size	CDR3 length	V gene	J gene	D gene	CDR3 DNA	CDR3 protein
NA	13	TRBV6-5	TRBJ2-2	NA	TGTGCCAGCATGTCCCTCGGAGCCGGGGAGCTGTTTTTT	CASMSLGAGELFF
NA	14	TRBV21-1	TRBJ2-2	NA	TGTGCCATCTTCGGGACAGGGGACACCGGGGAGCTGTTTTTT	CAIFGTGDTGELFF
NA	16	TRBV10-3	TRBJ2-1	TRBD1	TGTGCCATCAGTGAATCGGCAGGGGGTTCCTACAATGAGCAGTTCTTC	CAISESAGGSYNEQFF
NA	15	TRBV24-1	TRBJ1-1	NA	TGTGCCACCAGTGAATCCGGGACACCAAACACTGAAGCTTTCTTT	CATSESGTPNTEAFF
NA	15	TRBV7-2	TRBJ2-1	NA	TGTGCCAGCAGTCAAGGGGGTTCACCCTACAATGAGCAGTTCTTC	CASSQGGSPYNEQFF
once	16	TRBV24-1	TRBJ1-2	NA	TGTGCCACCAGTGAGGTCAGTACCGTCTGGAACTATGGCTACACCTTC	CATSEVSTVWNYGYTF
NA	15	TRBV4-3	TRBJ2-1	TRBD1	TGCGCCAGCAGCCAGCTCGCCGACAGGGTAGAGGAGCAGTTCTTC	CASSQLADRVEEQFF
NA	15	TRBV7-2	TRBJ2-1	TRBD1	TGTGCCAGCAGCTTAGGGGACAGGGACTACAATGAGCAGTTCTTC	CASSLGDRDYNEQFF
NA	15	TRBV3-1/TRBV3-2	TRBJ1-1	NA	TGTGCCAGCAGCCAAGAAGGGGGGGGTTACACTGAAGCTTTCTTT	CASSQEGGGYTEAFF
NA	16	TRBV19	TRBJ2-1	NA	TGTGCCAGTAGTATAGTTGAGGGTTACTCCTACAATGAGCAGTTCTTC	CASSIVEGYSYNEQFF
NA	16	TRBV7-9	TRBJ2-1	TRBD1	TGTGCCAGCAGCTTGGGGTCCGGGACAGTCTACAATGAGCAGTTCTTC	CASSLGSGTVYNEQFF
once	14	TRBV2	TRBJ1-2	TRBD1	TGTGCCGGATCAATAACAGAGGGGGCCGATGGCTACACCTTC	CAGSITEGADGYTF
NA	15	TRBV10-2	TRBJ1-5	TRBD1	TGCGCCAGCAGTGAGTCGGCAGGGGGTAATCAGCCCCAGCATTTT	CASSESAGGNQPQHF
NA	18	TRBV18	TRBJ2-4	NA	TGTGCCAGCTCACCACAGGTCGGGTTTACGGGAACCAAAAACATTCAGTACTTC	CASSPQVGFTGTKNIQYF
NA	12	TRBV14	TRBJ2-3	NA	TGTGCCAGCAGCCCCTACGTAGATACGCAGTATTTT	CASSPYVDTQYF
NA	17	TRBV14	TRBJ2-7	TRBD2	TGTGCCAGCAGCAGAAGCGGGGGGGCCTCCCTCTCCTACGAGCAGTACTTC	CASSRSGGASLSYEQYF
once	12	TRBV12-3/TRBV12-4	TRBJ1-6	TRBD1	TGTGCCAGCAGACAGGGGAATTCACCCCTCCACTTT	CASRQGNSPLHF
NA	18	TRBV28	TRBJ1-5	TRBD1	TGTGCCAGCACTCCGGCGGGACAGGGAAAATATAGCAATCAGCCCCAGCATTTT	CASTPAGQGKYSNQPQHF
NA	15	TRBV13	TRBJ1-1	NA	TGTGCCAGCAGCTTGGGTGGGGGGGAGGTCACTGAAGCTTTCTTT	CASSLGGGEVTEAFF
once	15	TRBV11-2	TRBJ1-5	NA	TGTGCCAGCAGCCCCTATCCGATTAGCAATCAGCCCCAGCATTTT	CASSPYPISNQPQHF